These 7 T cell receptor beta chains were sequenced from one sample in a study of patients and donors after allogeneic stem cell transplantation (dated by TCRdb to 2018 to 2021). Receptor libraries were prepared by RT-PCR. For sequencing, a NextSeq 550 was employed. TCRdb ran its own pipeline on the public reads, namely fastp trimming at Q25 and MiXCR clone calling, and kept in-frame beta chains. Rows with one shared CDR3 protein collapse into an entry with the most common genes and DNA. For this sample the table gives some 960,000 distinct CDR3 sequences, of which roughly 18% were detected only once. The top ten clonotypes cover around 5.5% of the sample. The material sequenced was blood, either unsorted or a sorted T cell fraction (not recorded which). Receptors originate from a human donor who was either an allogeneic HSCT recipient or a stem cell or donor lymphocyte infusion donor (not recorded which). It is not recorded whose cells these are; they may come from a transplant donor.

Here the CDR3 reads CASSGAGPIYNEQFF. The DNA for the CDR3 is TGTGCCAGCAGTGGGGCCGGTCCTATCTACAATGAGCAGTTCTTC. The chain combines TRBV6-1 with TRBJ2-1; no definite D call. Trimming left V 4 bases short and J 3 bases short, with 13 bases between. This CDR3 region has 15 residues. Germline V gene sequence: CDR1 MNHNS, CDR2 SASEGT.

The chain employs TRBV15 and TRBJ2-5; D could derive from TRBD1 or TRBD2 (6 bases each). This CDR3 contains 14 residues. Trimming left V 4 bases short and J 0 bases short, with 9 bases between. Per the germline V gene, CDR1 is LNHNV and CDR2 is YYDKDF (reference sequence). The CDR3 DNA sequence: TGTGCCACCAGCATGGAGGGGGACCAAGAGACCCAGTACTTC. Residues: CATSMEGDQETQYF. Full variable domain (rest looked up from reference TRBV15 and TRBJ2-5): DAMVIQNPRYQVTQFGKPVTLSCSQTLNHNVMYWYQQKSSQAPKLLFHYYDKDFNNEADTPDNFQSRRPNTSFCFLDIRSPGLGDTAMYLCATSMEGDQETQYFGPGTRLLVL.

V gene TRBV11-1 combines with J gene TRBJ1-2; 11 nucleotides line up with TRBD1. V gave up 5 bases and J gave up 0 bases; unmatched junction bases: 2. This CDR3 has 15 residues. From germline, CDR1 is SGHAT and CDR2 FQDESV (reference sequence). The CDR3 spells CASSGQGATNYGYTF. DNA of the CDR3: TGTGCCAGCAGCGGACAGGGGGCCACTAACTATGGCTACACCTTC.

This sequence joins TRBV6-1 and TRBJ1-5; unclear D gene. The CDR3 loop spans 13 amino acids. Germline CDR1 MNHNS, CDR2 SASEGT. Trimming left V 6 bases short and J 2 bases short, with 8 bases between. CDR3 DNA: TGTGCCAGCAGGTCCAAAGGCAATCAGCCCCAGCATTTT. This encodes CASRSKGNQPQHF.

The rearrangement links TRBV9 to TRBJ2-1; TRBD1 is a possible D gene (6 bases). The CDR3 runs 17 residues. The ends were cut back, 4 bases at V and 5 bases at J, with 22 bases in the middle. Per the germline V gene, CDR1 is SGDLS and CDR2 is YYNGEE. CDR3 residues: CASSSSYRVPVDNEQFF. In DNA, the CDR3 is TGTGCCAGCAGCTCCTCCTACAGGGTCCCAGTTGACAATGAGCAGTTCTTC.

The chain is built from TRBV20-1 and TRBJ1-4; D is possibly TRBD1 (5 bases). V lost 6 bases to trimming and J lost 0 bases, with 20 bases between them. The germline gives CDR1 DFQATT, CDR2 SNEGSKA (reference sequence). This CDR3 comprises 17 residues. Here the CDR3 reads CSAAPAGSRTTNEKLFF. Written as DNA, the CDR3 is TGCAGTGCCGCGCCGGCAGGGTCAAGAACAACTAATGAAAAACTGTTTTTT.

This clonotype was seen only a few times. The chain links TRBV12-3 or TRBV12-4 to TRBJ2-1, with 7 bases matching TRBD2. Losses at the gene ends were 5 bases for V and 5 bases for J; bases not matched to a gene: 3. The CDR3 consists of 13 residues. The CDR3 here is CASSGSGDNEQFF. Written as DNA, the CDR3 is TGTGCCAGCAGTGGGAGCGGGGACAATGAGCAGTTCTTC.